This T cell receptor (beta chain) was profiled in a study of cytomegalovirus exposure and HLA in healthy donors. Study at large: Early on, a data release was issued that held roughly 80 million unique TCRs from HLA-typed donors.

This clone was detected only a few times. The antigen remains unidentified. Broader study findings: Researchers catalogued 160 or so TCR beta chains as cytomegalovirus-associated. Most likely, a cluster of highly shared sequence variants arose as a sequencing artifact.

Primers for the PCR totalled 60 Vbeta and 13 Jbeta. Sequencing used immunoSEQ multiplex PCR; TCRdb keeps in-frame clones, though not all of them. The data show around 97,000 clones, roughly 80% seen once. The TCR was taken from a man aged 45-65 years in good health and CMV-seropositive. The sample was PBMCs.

This chain's CDR3 is CASSPPNYEQYF. As DNA, the CDR3 is TGTGCCAGCAGCCCCCCCAACTACGAGCAGTACTTC. The chain uses TRBV7-9 and TRBJ2-7; D is undetermined. The germline CDR1 and CDR2 sequences are SEHNR and FQNEAQ (reference sequence). This CDR3 has 12 amino acids. Trimming removed 5 bases at V and 3 bases at J, with 8 bases between.